This T cell receptor beta chain was sequenced for a study of cytomegalovirus exposure and HLA in healthy donors. V was shortened by 2 bases and J by 0 bases, with 8 bases between the two germline ends. Germline-derived CDR1 and CDR2 are SGHTA and FQGNSA. The CDR3 has 14 residues. Donors had nominal health at sampling but likely had unrecorded immune exposures. The study ran its PCR with 60 Vbeta and 13 Jbeta primers. Generated by immunoSEQ multiplex PCR, the TCRdb table keeps only in-frame clones and is missing some. The sample consists of roughly 80,000 clones, 78% of them appearing once. The TCR comes from a man in his forties in good health and CMV-seronegative. The chain has TRBV7-2 and TRBJ2-7; TRBD1 might be the D (5 bases). The specimen was PBMCs. CDR3 in DNA: TGTGCCAGCAGCTTAACGGACACCTCCTACGAGCAGTACTTC. Protein sequence: CASSLTDTSYEQYF.